This T cell receptor (beta chain) was profiled in a study of blood T cell repertoires in COVID-19. The V segment lost 4 bases and the J segment 4 bases; nucleotides outside the gene matches: 11. Germline CDR1 and CDR2: MNHNS and SASEGT. This CDR3 region has 16 residues. The data were produced by immunoSEQ multiplex PCR, yet TCRdb's version contains in-frame clones alone and is incomplete. The table shows tens of thousands of clones, with roughly 85% occurring only once. What was sequenced was peripheral blood. This sequence was found in a man in his fifties or sixties with active or convalescent COVID-19. The rearrangement uses TRBV6-1 and TRBJ2-7; 9 nucleotides line up with TRBD1. The CDR3 reads CASSGGTQGAGYEQYF. As DNA, the CDR3 is TGTGCCAGCAGTGGGGGAACACAGGGGGCTGGGTACGAGCAGTACTTC.